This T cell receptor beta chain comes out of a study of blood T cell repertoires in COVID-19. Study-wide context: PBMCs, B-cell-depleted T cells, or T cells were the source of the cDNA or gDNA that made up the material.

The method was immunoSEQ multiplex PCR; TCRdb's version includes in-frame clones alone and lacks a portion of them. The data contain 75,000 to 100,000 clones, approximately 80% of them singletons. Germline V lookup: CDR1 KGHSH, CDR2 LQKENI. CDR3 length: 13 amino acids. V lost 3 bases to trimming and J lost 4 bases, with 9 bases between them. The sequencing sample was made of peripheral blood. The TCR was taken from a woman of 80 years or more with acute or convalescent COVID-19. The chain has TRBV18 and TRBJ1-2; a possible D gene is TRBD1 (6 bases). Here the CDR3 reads CASSPDSLYGYTF. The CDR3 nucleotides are TGTGCCAGCTCACCGGACAGTCTCTATGGCTACACCTTC.